The text below deals with one T cell receptor (beta chain). The data were obtained in a study of blood T cell repertoires in COVID-19. Study overall: PBMCs, B-cell-depleted T cells, or T cells were the source of the cDNA or gDNA that made up the material.

Original methodology: How many nucleated cells were present was estimated from reference gene primer amplification. Method: immunoSEQ multiplex PCR; TCRdb's copy keeps in-frame clones and lacks some. V and J calls plus clone size are reproduced from that table; the DNA served to infer D and trimming. The sample lists some 130,000 clones, roughly 89% occurring once. Losses at the gene ends were 4 bases for V and 3 bases for J; bases not matched to a gene: 7. The CDR3 has 16 residues. CDR1 is SGDLS, CDR2 YYNGEE, per germline. Researchers sorted participants into cohorts using their self-reported clinical history. Cohort 3 donors counted as recovered after two negative PCRs, clearance, or resolved symptoms.

The sample consisted of PBMCs or T cells enriched from blood (not recorded which). The receptor comes from a man aged 45 to 65 who had recovered from COVID-19. The chain joins TRBV9 to TRBJ2-3; 11 nucleotides agree with TRBD1. The CDR3 nucleotides read TGTGCCAGCAGCCTACGGACAGGGGGCGAAACAGATACGCAGTATTTT. Encoded protein: CASSLRTGGETDTQYF.